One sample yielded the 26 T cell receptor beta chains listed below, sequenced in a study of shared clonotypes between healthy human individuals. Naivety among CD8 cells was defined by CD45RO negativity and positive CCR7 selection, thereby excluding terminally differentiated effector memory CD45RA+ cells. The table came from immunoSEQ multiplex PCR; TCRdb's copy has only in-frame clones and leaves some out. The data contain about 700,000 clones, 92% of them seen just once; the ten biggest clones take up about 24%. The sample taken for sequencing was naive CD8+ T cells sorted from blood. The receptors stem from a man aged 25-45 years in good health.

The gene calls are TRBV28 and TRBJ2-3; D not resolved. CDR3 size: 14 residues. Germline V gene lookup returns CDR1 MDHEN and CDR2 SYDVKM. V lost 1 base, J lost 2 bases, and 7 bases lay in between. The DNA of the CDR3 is TGTGCCAGCAGTTTATTGGCAGACACAGATACGCAGTATTTT. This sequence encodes CASSLLADTDTQYF.

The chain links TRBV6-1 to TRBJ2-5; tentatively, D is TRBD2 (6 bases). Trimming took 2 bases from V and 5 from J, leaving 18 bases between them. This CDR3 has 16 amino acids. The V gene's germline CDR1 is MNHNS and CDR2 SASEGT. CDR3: CASSEYVADPPETQYF. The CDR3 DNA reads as TGTGCCAGCAGTGAATATGTAGCGGACCCTCCGGAGACCCAGTACTTC.

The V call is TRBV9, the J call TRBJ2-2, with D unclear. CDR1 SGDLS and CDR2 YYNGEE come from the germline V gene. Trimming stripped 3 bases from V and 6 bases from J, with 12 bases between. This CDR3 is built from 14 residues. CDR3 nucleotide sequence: TGTGCCAGCAGCGCCCCCTGGAATCCCGGGGAGCTGTTTTTT. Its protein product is CASSAPWNPGELFF.

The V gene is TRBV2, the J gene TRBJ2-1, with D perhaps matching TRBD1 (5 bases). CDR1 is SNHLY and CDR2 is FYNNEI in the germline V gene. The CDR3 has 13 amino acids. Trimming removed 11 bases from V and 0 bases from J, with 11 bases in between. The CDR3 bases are TGTGCCCTCAGGGAAAACTCCTACAATGAGCAGTTCTTC. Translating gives CALRENSYNEQFF.

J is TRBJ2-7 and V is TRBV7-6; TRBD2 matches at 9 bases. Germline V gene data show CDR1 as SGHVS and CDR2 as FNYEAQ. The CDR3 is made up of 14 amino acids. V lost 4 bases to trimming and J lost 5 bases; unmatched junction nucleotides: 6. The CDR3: CASSSSGRINEQYF. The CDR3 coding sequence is TGTGCCAGCAGCTCGAGCGGGAGGATTAACGAGCAGTACTTC.

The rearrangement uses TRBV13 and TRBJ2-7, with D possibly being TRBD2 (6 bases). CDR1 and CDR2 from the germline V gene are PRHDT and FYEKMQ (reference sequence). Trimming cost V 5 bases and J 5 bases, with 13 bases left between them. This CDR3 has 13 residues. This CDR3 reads CASSHGSPHEQYF. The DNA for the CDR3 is TGTGCCAGCAGCCACGGGAGCCCCCACGAGCAGTACTTC.

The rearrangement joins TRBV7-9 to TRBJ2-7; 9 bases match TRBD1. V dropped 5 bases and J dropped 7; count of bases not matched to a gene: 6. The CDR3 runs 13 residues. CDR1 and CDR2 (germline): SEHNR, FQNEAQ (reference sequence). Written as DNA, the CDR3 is TGTGCCAGCAGCAAACAGGGGGCAGGGGAGCAGTACTTC. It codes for CASSKQGAGEQYF.

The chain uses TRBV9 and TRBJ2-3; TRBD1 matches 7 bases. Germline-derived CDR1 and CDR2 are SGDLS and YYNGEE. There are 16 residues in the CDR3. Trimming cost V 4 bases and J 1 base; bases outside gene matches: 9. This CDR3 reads CASSPTGVEGTDTQYF. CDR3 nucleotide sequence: TGTGCCAGCAGCCCAACAGGGGTGGAGGGCACAGATACGCAGTATTTT.

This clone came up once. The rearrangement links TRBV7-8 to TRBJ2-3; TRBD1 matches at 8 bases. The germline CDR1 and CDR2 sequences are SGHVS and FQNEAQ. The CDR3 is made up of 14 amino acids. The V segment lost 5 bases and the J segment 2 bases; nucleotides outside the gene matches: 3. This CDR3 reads CASSRQGPTDTQYF. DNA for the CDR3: TGTGCCAGCAGCAGACAGGGGCCCACAGATACGCAGTATTTT.

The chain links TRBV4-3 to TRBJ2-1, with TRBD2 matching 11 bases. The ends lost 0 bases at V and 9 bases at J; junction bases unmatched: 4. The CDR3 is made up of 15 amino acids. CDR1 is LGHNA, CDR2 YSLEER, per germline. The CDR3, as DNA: TGCGCCAGCAGCCAAGATCCTAGCGGGAGGACTGAGCAGTTCTTC. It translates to CASSQDPSGRTEQFF.

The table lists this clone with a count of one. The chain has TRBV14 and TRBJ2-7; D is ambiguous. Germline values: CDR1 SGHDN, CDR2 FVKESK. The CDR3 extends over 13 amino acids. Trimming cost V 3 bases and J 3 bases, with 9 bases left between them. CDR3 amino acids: CASSHENIYEQYF. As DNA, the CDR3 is TGTGCCAGCAGCCACGAAAATATCTACGAGCAGTACTTC.

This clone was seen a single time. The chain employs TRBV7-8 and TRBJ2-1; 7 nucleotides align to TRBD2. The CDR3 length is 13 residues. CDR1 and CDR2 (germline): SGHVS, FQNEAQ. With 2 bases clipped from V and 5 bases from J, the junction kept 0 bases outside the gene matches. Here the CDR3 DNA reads TGTGCCAGCAGCTTACTAGCGGACAATGAGCAGTTCTTC. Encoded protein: CASSLLADNEQFF.

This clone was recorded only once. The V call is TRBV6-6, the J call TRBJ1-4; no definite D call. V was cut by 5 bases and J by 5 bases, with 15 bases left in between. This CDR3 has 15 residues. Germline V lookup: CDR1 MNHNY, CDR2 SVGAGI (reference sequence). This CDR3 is CASSTYRERNEKLFF. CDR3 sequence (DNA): TGTGCCAGCAGTACCTACAGAGAACGAAATGAAAAACTGTTTTTT.

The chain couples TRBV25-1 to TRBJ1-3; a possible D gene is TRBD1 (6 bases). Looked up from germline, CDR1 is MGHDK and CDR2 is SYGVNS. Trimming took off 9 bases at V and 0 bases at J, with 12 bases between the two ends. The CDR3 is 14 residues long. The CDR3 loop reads CASGGQSSGNTIYF. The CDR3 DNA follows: TGTGCCAGTGGGGGGCAGTCCTCTGGAAACACCATATATTTT.

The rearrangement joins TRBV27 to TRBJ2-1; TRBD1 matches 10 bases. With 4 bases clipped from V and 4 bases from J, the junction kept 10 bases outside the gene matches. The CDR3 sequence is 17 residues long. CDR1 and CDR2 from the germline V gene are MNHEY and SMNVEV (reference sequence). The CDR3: CASSSPYRDRGYNEQFF. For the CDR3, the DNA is TGTGCCAGCAGTTCCCCGTACCGGGACAGGGGATACAATGAGCAGTTCTTC.

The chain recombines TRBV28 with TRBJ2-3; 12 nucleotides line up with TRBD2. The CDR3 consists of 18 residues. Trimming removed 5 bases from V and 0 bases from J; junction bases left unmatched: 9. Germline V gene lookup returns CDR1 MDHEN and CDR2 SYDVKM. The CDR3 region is CASSPLVGTSGSTDTQYF. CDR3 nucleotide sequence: TGTGCCAGCAGTCCGCTTGTTGGGACTAGCGGGAGCACAGATACGCAGTATTTT.

The CDR3 spells CASSQTNTGELFF. The CDR3 region has the DNA TGTGCCAGCAGCCAGACGAACACCGGGGAGCTGTTTTTT. The rearrangement joins TRBV13 to TRBJ2-2; D is undetermined. The CDR3 is 13 residues long. Trimming took 5 bases from V and 0 from J, leaving 4 bases between them. Germline V gene data show CDR1 as PRHDT and CDR2 as FYEKMQ (reference sequence).

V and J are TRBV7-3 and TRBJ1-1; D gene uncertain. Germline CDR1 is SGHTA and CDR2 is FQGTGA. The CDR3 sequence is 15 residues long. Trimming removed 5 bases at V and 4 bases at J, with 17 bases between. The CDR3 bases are TGTGCCAGCAGCGACGATACATGGGAGGGCACTGAAGCTTTCTTT. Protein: CASSDDTWEGTEAFF.

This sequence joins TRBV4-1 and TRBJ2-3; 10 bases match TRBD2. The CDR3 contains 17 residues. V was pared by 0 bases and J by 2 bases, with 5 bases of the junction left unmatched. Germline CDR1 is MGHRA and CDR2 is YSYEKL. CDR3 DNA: TGCGCCAGCAGCCAAGAGGAGACTAGCGGGTTCACAGATACGCAGTATTTT. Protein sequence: CASSQEETSGFTDTQYF.

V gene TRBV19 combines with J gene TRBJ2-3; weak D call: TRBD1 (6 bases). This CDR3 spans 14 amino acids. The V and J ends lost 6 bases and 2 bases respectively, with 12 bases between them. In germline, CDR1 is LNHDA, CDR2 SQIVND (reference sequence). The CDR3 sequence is CASRRDINTDTQYF. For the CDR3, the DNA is TGTGCCAGTAGACGGGACATTAACACAGATACGCAGTATTTT. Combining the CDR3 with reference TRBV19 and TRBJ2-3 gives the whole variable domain DGGITQSPKYLFRKEGQNVTLSCEQNLNHDAMYWYRQDPGQGLRLIYYSQIVNDFQKGDIAEGYSVSREKKESFPLTVTSAQKNPTAFYLCASRRDINTDTQYFGPGTRLTVL.

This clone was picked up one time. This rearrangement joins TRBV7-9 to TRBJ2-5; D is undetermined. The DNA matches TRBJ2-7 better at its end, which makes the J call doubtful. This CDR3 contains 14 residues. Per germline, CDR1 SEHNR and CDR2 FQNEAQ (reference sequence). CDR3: CASSLGSSPYEQYF. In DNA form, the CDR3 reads TGTGCCAGCAGCTTAGGCAGTTCTCCCTACGAGCAGTACTTC.

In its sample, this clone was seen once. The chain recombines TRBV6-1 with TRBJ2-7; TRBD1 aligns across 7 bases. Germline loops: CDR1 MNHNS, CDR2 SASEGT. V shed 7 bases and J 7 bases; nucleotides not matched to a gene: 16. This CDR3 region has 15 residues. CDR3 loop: CASTLTGTAAGEQYF. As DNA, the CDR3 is TGTGCCAGCACCCTAACCGGGACAGCGGCTGGAGAGCAGTACTTC.

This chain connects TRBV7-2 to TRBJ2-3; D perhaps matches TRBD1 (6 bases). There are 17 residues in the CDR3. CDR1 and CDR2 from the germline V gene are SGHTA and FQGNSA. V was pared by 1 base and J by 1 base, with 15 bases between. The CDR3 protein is CASSLDRQGPGTDTQYF. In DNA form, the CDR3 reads TGTGCCAGCAGCTTAGATCGGCAGGGGCCGGGCACAGATACGCAGTATTTT. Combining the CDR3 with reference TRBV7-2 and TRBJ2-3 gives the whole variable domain GAGVSQSPSNKVTEKGKDVELRCDPISGHTALYWYRQSLGQGLEFLIYFQGNSAPDKSGLPSDRFSAERTGGSVSTLTIQRTQQEDSAVYLCASSLDRQGPGTDTQYFGPGTRLTVL.

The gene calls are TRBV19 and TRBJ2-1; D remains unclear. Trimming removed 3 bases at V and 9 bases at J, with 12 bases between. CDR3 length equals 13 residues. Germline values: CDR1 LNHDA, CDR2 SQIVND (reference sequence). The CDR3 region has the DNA TGTGCCAGTAGTATCACCCCGACTGGTGAGCAGTTCTTC. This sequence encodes CASSITPTGEQFF. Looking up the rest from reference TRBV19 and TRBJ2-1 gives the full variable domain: DGGITQSPKYLFRKEGQNVTLSCEQNLNHDAMYWYRQDPGQGLRLIYYSQIVNDFQKGDIAEGYSVSREKKESFPLTVTSAQKNPTAFYLCASSITPTGEQFFGPGTRLTVL.

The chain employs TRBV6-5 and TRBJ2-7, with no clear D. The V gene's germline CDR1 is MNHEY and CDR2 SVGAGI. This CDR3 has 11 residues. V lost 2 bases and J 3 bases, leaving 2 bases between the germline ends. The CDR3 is CASSYDYEQYF. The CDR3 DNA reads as TGTGCCAGCAGTTACGACTACGAGCAGTACTTC.

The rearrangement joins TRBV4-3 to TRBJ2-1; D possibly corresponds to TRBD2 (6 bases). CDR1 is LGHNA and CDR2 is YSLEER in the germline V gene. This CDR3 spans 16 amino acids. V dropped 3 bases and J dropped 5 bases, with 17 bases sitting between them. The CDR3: CASSQGIGRSNNEQFF. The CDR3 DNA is TGCGCCAGCAGCCAGGGAATAGGGAGGTCTAACAATGAGCAGTTCTTC.